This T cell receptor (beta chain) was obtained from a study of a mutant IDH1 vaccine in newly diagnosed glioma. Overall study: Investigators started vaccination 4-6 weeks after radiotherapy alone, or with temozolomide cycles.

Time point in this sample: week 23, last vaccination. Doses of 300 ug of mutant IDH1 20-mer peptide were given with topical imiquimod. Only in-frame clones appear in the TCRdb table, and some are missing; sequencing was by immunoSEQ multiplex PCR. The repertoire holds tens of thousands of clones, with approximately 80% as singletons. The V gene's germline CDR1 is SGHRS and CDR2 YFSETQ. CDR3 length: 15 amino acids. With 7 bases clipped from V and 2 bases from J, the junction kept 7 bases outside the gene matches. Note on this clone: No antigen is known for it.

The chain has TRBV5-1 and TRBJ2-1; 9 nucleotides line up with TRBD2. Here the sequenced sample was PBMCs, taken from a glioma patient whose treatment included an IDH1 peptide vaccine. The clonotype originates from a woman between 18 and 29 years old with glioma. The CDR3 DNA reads TGCGCCAGCGCGGAAGCGGGAGGAACCTACAATGAGCAGTTCTTC. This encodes CASAEAGGTYNEQFF.